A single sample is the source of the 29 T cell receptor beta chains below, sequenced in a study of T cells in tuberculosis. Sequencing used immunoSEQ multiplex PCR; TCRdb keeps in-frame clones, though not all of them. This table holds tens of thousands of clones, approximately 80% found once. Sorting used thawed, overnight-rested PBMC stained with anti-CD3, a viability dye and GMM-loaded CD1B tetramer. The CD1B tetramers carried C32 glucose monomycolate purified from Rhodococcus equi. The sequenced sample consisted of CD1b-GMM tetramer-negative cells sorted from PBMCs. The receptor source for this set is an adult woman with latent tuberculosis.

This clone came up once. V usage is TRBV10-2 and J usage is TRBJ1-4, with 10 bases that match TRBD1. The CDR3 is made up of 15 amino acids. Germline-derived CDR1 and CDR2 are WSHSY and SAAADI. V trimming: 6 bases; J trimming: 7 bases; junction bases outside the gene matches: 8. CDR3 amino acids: CASSRQGQGSEKLFF. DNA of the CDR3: TGCGCCAGCAGCAGGCAGGGACAGGGGAGTGAAAAACTGTTTTTT.

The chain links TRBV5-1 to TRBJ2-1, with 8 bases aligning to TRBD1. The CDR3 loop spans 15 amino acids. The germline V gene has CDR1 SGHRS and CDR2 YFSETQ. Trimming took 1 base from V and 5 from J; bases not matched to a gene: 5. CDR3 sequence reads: CASSLRQGANNEQFF. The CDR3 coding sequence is TGCGCCAGCAGCTTGCGGCAGGGGGCTAACAATGAGCAGTTCTTC.

CDR3 sequence reads: CASSARDRGNNEQFF. The CDR3 coding sequence is TGTGCCAGCAGCGCCCGGGACAGGGGGAACAATGAGCAGTTCTTC. This sequence joins TRBV5-4 and TRBJ2-1; TRBD1 aligns across 11 bases. V lost 4 bases to trimming and J lost 5 bases; unmatched junction nucleotides: 5. The CDR3 is made up of 15 amino acids. Per germline, CDR1 SGHNT and CDR2 YYREEE (reference sequence). Full variable domain (outside the CDR3, taken from reference TRBV5-4 and TRBJ2-1): ETGVTQSPTHLIKTRGQQVTLRCSSQSGHNTVSWYQQALGQGPQFIFQYYREEENGRGNFPPRFSGLQFPNYSSELNVNALELDDSALYLCASSARDRGNNEQFFGPGTRLTVL.

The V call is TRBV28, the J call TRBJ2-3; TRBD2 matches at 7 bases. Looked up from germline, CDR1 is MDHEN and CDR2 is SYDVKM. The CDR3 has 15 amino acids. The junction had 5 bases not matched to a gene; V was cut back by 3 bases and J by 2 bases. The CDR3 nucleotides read TGTGCCAGCAGTTTTCGGAGGGACTACACAGATACGCAGTATTTT. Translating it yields CASSFRRDYTDTQYF.

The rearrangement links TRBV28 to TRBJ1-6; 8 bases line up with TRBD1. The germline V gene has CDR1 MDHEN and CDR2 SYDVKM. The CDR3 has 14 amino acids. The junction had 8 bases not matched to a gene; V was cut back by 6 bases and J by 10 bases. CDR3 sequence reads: CASRHGQGGSPLHF. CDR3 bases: TGTGCCAGCAGGCACGGACAGGGAGGCTCACCCCTCCACTTT.

In DNA form, the CDR3 reads TGTGCCAGCAGTGAAGGTCGTCCTCTGCCGGGGACAGTCCAAAATGAAAAACTGTTTTTT. Its protein is CASSEGRPLPGTVQNEKLFF. This chain connects TRBV6-1 to TRBJ1-4, with TRBD1 matching 7 bases. This CDR3 region has 20 residues. CDR1 is MNHNS, CDR2 SASEGT, per germline. V gave up 1 base and J gave up 5 bases; unmatched junction bases: 19.

The CDR3, as DNA: TGTGCCAGCACCGACGGGGGGATGGTCGGGCAGTACTTC. Its protein is CASTDGGMVGQYF. J is TRBJ2-7 and V is TRBV2; 7 positions match TRBD2. V shed 7 bases, J shed 9 bases, and the junction held 12 bases outside the gene matches. The CDR3 extends over 13 amino acids. Germline CDR1 SNHLY, CDR2 FYNNEI. The whole variable domain, filled in from reference TRBV2 and TRBJ2-7, reads EPEVTQTPSHQVTQMGQEVILRCVPISNHLYFYWYRQILGQKVEFLVSFYNNEISEKSEIFDDQFSVERPDGSNFTLKIRSTKLEDSAMYFCASTDGGMVGQYFGPGTRLTVT.

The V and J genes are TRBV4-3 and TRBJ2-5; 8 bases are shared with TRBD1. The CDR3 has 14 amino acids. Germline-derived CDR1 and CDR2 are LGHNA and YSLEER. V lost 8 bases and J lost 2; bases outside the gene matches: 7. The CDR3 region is CASGTGTGQETQYF. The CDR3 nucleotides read TGCGCCAGCGGAACCGGGACAGGACAAGAGACCCAGTACTTC.

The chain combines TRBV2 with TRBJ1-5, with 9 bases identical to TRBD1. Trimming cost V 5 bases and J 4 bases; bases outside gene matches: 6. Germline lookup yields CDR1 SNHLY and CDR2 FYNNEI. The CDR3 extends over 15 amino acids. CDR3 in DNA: TGTGCCAGCAGTTACAGGGGGCGAACGAATCAGCCCCAGCATTTT. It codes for CASSYRGRTNQPQHF. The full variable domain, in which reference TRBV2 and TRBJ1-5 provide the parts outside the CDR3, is EPEVTQTPSHQVTQMGQEVILRCVPISNHLYFYWYRQILGQKVEFLVSFYNNEISEKSEIFDDQFSVERPDGSNFTLKIRSTKLEDSAMYFCASSYRGRTNQPQHFGDGTRLSIL.

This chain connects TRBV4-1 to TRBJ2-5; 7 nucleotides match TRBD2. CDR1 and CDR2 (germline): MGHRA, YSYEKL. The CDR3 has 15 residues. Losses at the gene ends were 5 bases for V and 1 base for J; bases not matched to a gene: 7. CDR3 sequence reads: CASSGLGGTQETQYF. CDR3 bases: TGCGCCAGCAGCGGACTGGGAGGGACCCAAGAGACCCAGTACTTC.

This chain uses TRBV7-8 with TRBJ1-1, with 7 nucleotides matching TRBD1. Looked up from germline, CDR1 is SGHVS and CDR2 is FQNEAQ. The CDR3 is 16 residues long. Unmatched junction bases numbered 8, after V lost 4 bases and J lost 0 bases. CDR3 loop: CASSSWGQYMNTEAFF. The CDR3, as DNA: TGTGCCAGCAGCTCATGGGGACAGTACATGAACACTGAAGCTTTCTTT.

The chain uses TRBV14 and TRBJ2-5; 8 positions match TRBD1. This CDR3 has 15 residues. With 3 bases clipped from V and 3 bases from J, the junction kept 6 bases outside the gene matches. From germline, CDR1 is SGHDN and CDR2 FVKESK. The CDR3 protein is CASSHLTGVEETQYF. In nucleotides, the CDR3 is TGTGCCAGCAGCCACCTGACAGGGGTGGAAGAGACCCAGTACTTC.

CDR3 DNA sequence: TGTGCCAGCAGCAAGGGAGTACAAGAGACCCAGTACTTC. Its translation: CASSKGVQETQYF. J is TRBJ2-5 and V is TRBV7-3; perhaps TRBD2 as D (5 bases). CDR1 SGHTA and CDR2 FQGTGA come from the germline V gene. Trimming removed 5 bases from V and 2 bases from J, with 9 bases in between. The length of the CDR3 is 13 residues.

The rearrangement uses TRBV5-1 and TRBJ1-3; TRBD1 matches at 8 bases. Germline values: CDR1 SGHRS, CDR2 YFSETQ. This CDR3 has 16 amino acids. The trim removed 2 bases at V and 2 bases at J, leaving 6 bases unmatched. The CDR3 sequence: CASSFNQGATGNTIYF. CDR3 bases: TGCGCCAGCAGCTTCAACCAGGGGGCCACTGGAAACACCATATATTTT.

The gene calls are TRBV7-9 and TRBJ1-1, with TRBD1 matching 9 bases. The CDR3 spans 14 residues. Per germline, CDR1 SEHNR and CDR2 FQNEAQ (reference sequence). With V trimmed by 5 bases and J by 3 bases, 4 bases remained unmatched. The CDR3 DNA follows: TGTGCCAGCAGCAGGGACAGGGAGGACACTGAAGCTTTCTTT. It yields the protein CASSRDREDTEAFF.

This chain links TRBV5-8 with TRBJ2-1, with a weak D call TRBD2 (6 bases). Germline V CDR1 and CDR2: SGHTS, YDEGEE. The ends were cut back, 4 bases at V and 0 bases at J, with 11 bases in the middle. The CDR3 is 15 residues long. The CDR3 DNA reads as TGTGCCAGCAGCCGGCGACTAGGCTCCTACAATGAGCAGTTCTTC. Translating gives CASSRRLGSYNEQFF.

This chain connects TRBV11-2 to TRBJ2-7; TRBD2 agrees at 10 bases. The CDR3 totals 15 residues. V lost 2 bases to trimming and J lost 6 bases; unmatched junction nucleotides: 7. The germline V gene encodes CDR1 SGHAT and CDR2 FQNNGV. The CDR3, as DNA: TGTGCCAGCAGCTTATCGCTAGCGGGAGCAGTCGAGCAGTACTTC. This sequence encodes CASSLSLAGAVEQYF.

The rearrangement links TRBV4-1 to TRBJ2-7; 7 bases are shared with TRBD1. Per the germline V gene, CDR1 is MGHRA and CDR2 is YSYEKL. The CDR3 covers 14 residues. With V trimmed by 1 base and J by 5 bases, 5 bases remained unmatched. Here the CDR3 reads CASSQGGGGHEQYF. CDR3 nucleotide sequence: TGCGCCAGCAGCCAAGGAGGGGGCGGCCACGAGCAGTACTTC.

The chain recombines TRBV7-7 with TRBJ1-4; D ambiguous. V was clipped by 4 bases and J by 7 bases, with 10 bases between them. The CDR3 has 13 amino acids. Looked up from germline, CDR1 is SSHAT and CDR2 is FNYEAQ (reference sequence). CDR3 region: CASSSRPGEKLFF. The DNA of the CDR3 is TGTGCCAGCAGCTCCAGGCCCGGTGAAAAACTGTTTTTT.

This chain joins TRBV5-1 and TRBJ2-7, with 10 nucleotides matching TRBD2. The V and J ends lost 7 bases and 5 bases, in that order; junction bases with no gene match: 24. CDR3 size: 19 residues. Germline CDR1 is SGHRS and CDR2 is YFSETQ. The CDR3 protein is CASRYHSGPSGSVEDEQYF. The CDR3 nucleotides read TGCGCCAGCCGTTATCACTCAGGGCCTAGCGGGAGTGTCGAGGACGAGCAGTACTTC.

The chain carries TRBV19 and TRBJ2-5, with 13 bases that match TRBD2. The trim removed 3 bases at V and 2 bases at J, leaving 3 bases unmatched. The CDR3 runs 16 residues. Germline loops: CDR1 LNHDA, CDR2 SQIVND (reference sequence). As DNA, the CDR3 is TGTGCCAGTAGTATCGGGACTAGCGGGGAACAAGAGACCCAGTACTTC. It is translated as CASSIGTSGEQETQYF. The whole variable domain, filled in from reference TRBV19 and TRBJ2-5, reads DGGITQSPKYLFRKEGQNVTLSCEQNLNHDAMYWYRQDPGQGLRLIYYSQIVNDFQKGDIAEGYSVSREKKESFPLTVTSAQKNPTAFYLCASSIGTSGEQETQYFGPGTRLLVL.

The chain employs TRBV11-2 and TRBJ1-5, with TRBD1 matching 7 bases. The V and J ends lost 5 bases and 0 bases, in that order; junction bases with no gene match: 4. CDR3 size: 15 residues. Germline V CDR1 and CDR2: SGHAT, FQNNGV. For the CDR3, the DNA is TGTGCCAGCAGCCCAACAGGGGATAGCAATCAGCCCCAGCATTTT. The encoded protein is CASSPTGDSNQPQHF. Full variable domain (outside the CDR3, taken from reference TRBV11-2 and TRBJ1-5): EAGVAQSPRYKIIEKRQSVAFWCNPISGHATLYWYQQILGQGPKLLIQFQNNGVVDDSQLPKDRFSAERLKGVDSTLKIQPAKLEDSAVYLCASSPTGDSNQPQHFGDGTRLSIL.

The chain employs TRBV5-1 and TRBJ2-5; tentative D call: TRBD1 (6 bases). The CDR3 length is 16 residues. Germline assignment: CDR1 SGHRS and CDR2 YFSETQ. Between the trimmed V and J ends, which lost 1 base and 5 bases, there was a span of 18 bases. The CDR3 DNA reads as TGCGCCAGCAGCTTGCAAACAATGGGGGCGCGGGAGACCCAGTACTTC. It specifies CASSLQTMGARETQYF.

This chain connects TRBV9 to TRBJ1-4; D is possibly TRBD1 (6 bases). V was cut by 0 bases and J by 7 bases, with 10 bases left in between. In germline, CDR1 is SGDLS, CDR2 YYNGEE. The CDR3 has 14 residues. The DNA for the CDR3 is TGTGCCAGCAGCGTAGCAGGGGAAGGTGAAAAACTGTTTTTT. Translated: CASSVAGEGEKLFF.

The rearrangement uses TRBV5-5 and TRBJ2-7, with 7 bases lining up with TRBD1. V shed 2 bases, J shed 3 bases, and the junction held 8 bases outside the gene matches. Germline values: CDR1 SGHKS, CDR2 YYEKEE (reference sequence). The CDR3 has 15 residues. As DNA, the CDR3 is TGTGCCAGCAGCTTCGACCCGGGACAGTACTACGAGCAGTACTTC. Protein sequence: CASSFDPGQYYEQYF.

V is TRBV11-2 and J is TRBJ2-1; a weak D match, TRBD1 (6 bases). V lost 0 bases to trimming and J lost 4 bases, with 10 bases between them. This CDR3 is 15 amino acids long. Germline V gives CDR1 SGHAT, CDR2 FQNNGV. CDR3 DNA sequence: TGTGCCAGCAGCTTAGATACAGGGATTTACAATGAGCAGTTCTTC. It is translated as CASSLDTGIYNEQFF. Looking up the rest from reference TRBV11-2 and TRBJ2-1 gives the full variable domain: EAGVAQSPRYKIIEKRQSVAFWCNPISGHATLYWYQQILGQGPKLLIQFQNNGVVDDSQLPKDRFSAERLKGVDSTLKIQPAKLEDSAVYLCASSLDTGIYNEQFFGPGTRLTVL.

The DNA of the CDR3 is TGTGCCAGCTCACCATCGACTTCTTACACCGGGGAGCTGTTTTTT. Translated: CASSPSTSYTGELFF. V gene TRBV18 combines with J gene TRBJ2-2, with D unresolved. The CDR3 sequence is 15 residues long. The V and J ends lost 2 bases and 3 bases respectively, with 10 bases between them. Germline loops: CDR1 KGHSH, CDR2 LQKENI.

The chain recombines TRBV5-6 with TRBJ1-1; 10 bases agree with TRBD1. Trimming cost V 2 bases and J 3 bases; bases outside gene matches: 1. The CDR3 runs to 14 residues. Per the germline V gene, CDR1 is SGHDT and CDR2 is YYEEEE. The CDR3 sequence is CASSFGTGDTEAFF. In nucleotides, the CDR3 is TGTGCCAGCAGCTTCGGGACAGGGGACACTGAAGCTTTCTTT.

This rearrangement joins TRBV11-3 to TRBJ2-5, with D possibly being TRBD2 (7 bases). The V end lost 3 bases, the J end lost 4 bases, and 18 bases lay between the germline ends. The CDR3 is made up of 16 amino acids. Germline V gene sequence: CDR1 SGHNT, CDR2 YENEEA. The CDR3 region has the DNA TGTGCCAGCAGCTTTCGGCTGGGGGGGCAAACAGAGACCCAGTACTTC. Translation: CASSFRLGGQTETQYF.